This T cell receptor beta chain is from a study of early T cells in non-severe SARS-CoV-2 infection. TCRdb re-analysed the 5' RACE reads in MiXCR, keeping a single row per CDR3 protein. There are about 39,000 distinct CDR3 sequences in the sample; around 6% occur only once, and roughly 4.5% lies in the top ten. This TCR was recovered from an adult who was a healthcare worker with PCR-confirmed SARS-CoV-2 infection or an uninfected control (not recorded which). The sequenced sample was whole blood, obtained at baseline.

The CDR3 reads CATSPAAEGEETQYF. The CDR3 DNA sequence: TGTGCCACCAGCCCCGCGGCGGAGGGAGAAGAGACCCAGTACTTC. The chain couples TRBV15 to TRBJ2-5; D is possibly TRBD2 (6 bases). This CDR3 is 15 amino acids long. V was cut by 5 bases and J by 3 bases, with 16 bases left in between. Germline lookup yields CDR1 LNHNV and CDR2 YYDKDF (reference sequence). Combining the CDR3 with reference TRBV15 and TRBJ2-5 gives the whole variable domain DAMVIQNPRYQVTQFGKPVTLSCSQTLNHNVMYWYQQKSSQAPKLLFHYYDKDFNNEADTPDNFQSRRPNTSFCFLDIRSPGLGDTAMYLCATSPAAEGEETQYFGPGTRLLVL.